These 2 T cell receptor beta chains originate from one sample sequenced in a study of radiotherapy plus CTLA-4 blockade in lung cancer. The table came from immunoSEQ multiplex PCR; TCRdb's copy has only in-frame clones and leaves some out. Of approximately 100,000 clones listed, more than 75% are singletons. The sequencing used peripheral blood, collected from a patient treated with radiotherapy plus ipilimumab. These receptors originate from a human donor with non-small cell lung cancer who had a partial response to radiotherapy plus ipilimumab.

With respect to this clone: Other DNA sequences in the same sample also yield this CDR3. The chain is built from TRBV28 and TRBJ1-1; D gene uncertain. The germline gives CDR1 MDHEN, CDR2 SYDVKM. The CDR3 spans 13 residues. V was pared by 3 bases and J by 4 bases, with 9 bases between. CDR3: CASSFGRGTEAFF. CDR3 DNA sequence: TGTGCCAGCAGTTTTGGGCGGGGCACTGAAGCTTTCTTT. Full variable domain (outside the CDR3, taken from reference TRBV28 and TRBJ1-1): DVKVTQSSRYLVKRTGEKVFLECVQDMDHENMFWYRQDPGLGLRLIYFSYDVKMKEKGDIPEGYSVSREKKERFSLILESASTNQTSMYLCASSFGRGTEAFFGQGTRLTVV.

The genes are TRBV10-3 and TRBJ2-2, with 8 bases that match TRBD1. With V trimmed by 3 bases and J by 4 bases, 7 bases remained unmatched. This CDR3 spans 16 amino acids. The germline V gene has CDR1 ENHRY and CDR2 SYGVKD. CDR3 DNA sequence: TGTGCCATCAGTGAATGGGCAGGGGGCACCACCGGGGAGCTGTTTTTT. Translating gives CAISEWAGGTTGELFF.